These 21 T cell receptor beta chains share one sample of origin, sequenced in a study of blood T cell repertoires in COVID-19. The assay was immunoSEQ multiplex PCR, and TCRdb's table has in-frame clones only and misses some. The table includes around 250,000 clones, 75% to 85% detected once. The sample taken for sequencing was PBMCs or T cells enriched from blood (not recorded which). These receptors were collected from a woman aged 45-59 years with acute COVID-19.

The V gene is TRBV14, the J gene TRBJ1-6; a weak D match, TRBD1 (5 bases). Germline V gene sequence: CDR1 SGHDN, CDR2 FVKESK. This CDR3 comprises 16 residues. Deletions cut 2 bases from V and 8 bases from J, with 16 bases between. This CDR3 is CASSQRSPLGDSPLHF. The CDR3 DNA follows: TGTGCCAGCAGCCAAAGAAGCCCTTTAGGGGATTCACCCCTCCACTTT.

The chain links TRBV7-9 to TRBJ1-1; 7 nucleotides agree with TRBD1. Germline V gene lookup returns CDR1 SEHNR and CDR2 FQNEAQ (reference sequence). The V gene end was trimmed by 5 bases and the J gene end by 0 bases; junction bases not matched to a gene: 9. This CDR3 region has 16 residues. The CDR3 DNA reads TGTGCCAGCAGCCCAGGGACAGCGGCTATGAACACTGAAGCTTTCTTT. This sequence encodes CASSPGTAAMNTEAFF.

The rearrangement joins TRBV19 to TRBJ1-2; no clear D gene. This CDR3 contains 15 residues. V gave up 3 bases and J gave up 4 bases, with 15 bases separating them. Germline values: CDR1 LNHDA, CDR2 SQIVND (reference sequence). The CDR3 spells CASSMGSGDSYGYTF. The CDR3 coding sequence is TGTGCCAGTAGTATGGGGTCGGGAGATTCCTATGGCTACACCTTC. Full variable domain (missing parts from reference TRBV19 and TRBJ1-2): DGGITQSPKYLFRKEGQNVTLSCEQNLNHDAMYWYRQDPGQGLRLIYYSQIVNDFQKGDIAEGYSVSREKKESFPLTVTSAQKNPTAFYLCASSMGSGDSYGYTFGSGTRLTVV.

This rearrangement joins TRBV9 to TRBJ2-7, with a tentative D call TRBD2 (5 bases). This CDR3 is built from 14 residues. The V end was cut by 1 base, the J end by 1 base, with 9 bases between. Germline assignment: CDR1 SGDLS and CDR2 YYNGEE. The CDR3 coding sequence is TGTGCCAGCAGCGTATCCGGGGTATCCTACGAGCAGTACTTC. Translating it yields CASSVSGVSYEQYF.

V gene TRBV21-1 combines with J gene TRBJ1-3; the tabulated D call, TRBD1, remains unverified against the DNA. TRBV21-1 is tagged as a pseudogene. The CDR3 has 15 amino acids. The CDR3 spells CASSPGTGPGDTIYF. As DNA, the CDR3 is TGTGCCAGCAGCCCCGGGACAGGGCCCGGTGACACCATATATTTT.

The chain is built from TRBV7-9 and TRBJ2-7; 9 positions match TRBD1. V lost 0 bases to trimming and J lost 6 bases; unmatched junction nucleotides: 3. The germline CDR1 and CDR2 sequences are SEHNR and FQNEAQ (reference sequence). This CDR3 region has 14 residues. The CDR3 sequence: CASSLAQGAFEQYF. CDR3 nucleotide sequence: TGTGCCAGCAGCTTAGCACAGGGGGCATTCGAGCAGTACTTC.

This clone was counted only a few times. The chain couples TRBV6-5 to TRBJ1-2, with 10 bases fitting TRBD1. V lost 10 bases and J lost 8; bases outside the gene matches: 7. The CDR3 is 12 amino acids. In germline, CDR1 is MNHEY, CDR2 SVGAGI. The CDR3 here is CAIRQGAGGYTF. In nucleotides, the CDR3 is TGTGCCATAAGACAGGGGGCGGGCGGCTACACCTTC.

This chain links TRBV18 with TRBJ1-1; 7 nucleotides line up with TRBD1. CDR3 size: 13 residues. Germline V gene data show CDR1 as KGHSH and CDR2 as LQKENI. The V gene end was trimmed by 6 bases and the J gene end by 5 bases; junction bases not matched to a gene: 6. This CDR3 is CASSLDRETEAFF. As DNA, the CDR3 is TGTGCCAGCTCCCTCGACAGGGAGACTGAAGCTTTCTTT.

This clone was counted between two and nine times. The rearrangement joins TRBV29-1 to TRBJ2-7; 9 positions agree with TRBD1. From germline, CDR1 is SQVTM and CDR2 ANQGSEA. There are 15 residues in the CDR3. V gave up 5 bases and J gave up 0 bases; unmatched junction bases: 8. The CDR3 DNA reads as TGCAGCGTTCAATTCCGGGACAGGGCCTCCTACGAGCAGTACTTC. It translates to CSVQFRDRASYEQYF.

This rearrangement joins TRBV6-5 to TRBJ1-3; D is unclear. V was clipped by 0 bases and J by 4 bases, with 10 bases between them. Germline lookup yields CDR1 MNHEY and CDR2 SVGAGI. The CDR3 consists of 15 residues. The CDR3 sequence is CASSYSRGGGNTIYF. CDR3 in DNA: TGTGCCAGCAGTTACTCCCGAGGAGGAGGAAACACCATATATTTT.

This sequence joins TRBV18 and TRBJ1-1, with a tentative D call TRBD1 (5 bases). With 2 bases removed from V and 2 bases from J, the gap between germline ends came to 21 bases. CDR1 is KGHSH, CDR2 LQKENI, per germline. CDR3 length equals 18 residues. The CDR3 nucleotides read TGTGCCAGCTCACCAGTGGAGCAGGGCAAGACCACCAACACTGAAGCTTTCTTT. This codes for CASSPVEQGKTTNTEAFF.

This clone has just one count. The chain employs TRBV12-5 and TRBJ1-2; 10 nucleotides align to TRBD1. CDR3 length equals 14 residues. CDR1 is LGHNT, CDR2 FRNRAP, per germline. J lost 7 bases, V lost 7 bases, and 9 bases had no gene match. The DNA for the CDR3 is TGTGCTAGTGACCCTGGACAGGGGGTAGTTGGCTACACCTTC. Translating it yields CASDPGQGVVGYTF.

This chain connects TRBV15 to TRBJ1-2, with TRBD1 identical over 9 bases. Germline V CDR1 and CDR2: LNHNV, YYDKDF (reference sequence). CDR3 length: 15 residues. With 0 bases clipped from V and 7 bases from J, the junction kept 6 bases outside the gene matches. The DNA of the CDR3 is TGTGCCACCAGCAGAGATAGACAGGGGGTCGGTGGCTACACCTTC. Translation gives CATSRDRQGVGGYTF.

The chain uses TRBV25-1 and TRBJ1-1; D may be TRBD1 (6 bases). CDR3 length: 13 amino acids. Germline CDR1 MGHDK, CDR2 SYGVNS. With 5 bases removed from V and 0 bases from J, the gap between germline ends came to 7 bases. The DNA of the CDR3 is TGTGCCAGCAGTCAGGGGTTGAACACTGAAGCTTTCTTT. Encoded protein: CASSQGLNTEAFF.

This sequence joins TRBV2 and TRBJ2-2; 9 bases are a match to TRBD1. The CDR3 consists of 13 residues. V lost 8 bases to trimming and J lost 6 bases; unmatched junction nucleotides: 4. CDR1 and CDR2 from the germline V gene are SNHLY and FYNNEI. This CDR3 reads CASRDRAPGELFF. In DNA, the CDR3 is TGTGCCAGCCGGGACAGGGCACCCGGGGAGCTGTTTTTT.

The V and J genes are TRBV30 and TRBJ1-2; 7 nucleotides match TRBD1. Trimming cost V 1 base and J 3 bases; bases outside gene matches: 8. Germline values: CDR1 GTSNPN, CDR2 SVGIG (reference sequence). The CDR3 contains 15 residues. In nucleotides, the CDR3 is TGTGCCTGGAGTGGGGGACAGCCTGAGTACTATGGCTACACCTTC. It yields the protein CAWSGGQPEYYGYTF. The full variable domain, in which reference TRBV30 and TRBJ1-2 provide the parts outside the CDR3, is SQTIHQWPATLVQPVGSPLSLECTVEGTSNPNLYWYRQAAGRGLQLLFYSVGIGQISSEVPQNLSASRPQDRQFILSSKKLLLSDSGFYLCAWSGGQPEYYGYTFGSGTRLTVV.

The chain recombines TRBV7-8 with TRBJ2-7; 9 bases fit TRBD2. This CDR3 is 15 amino acids long. The V segment lost 7 bases and the J segment 4 bases; nucleotides outside the gene matches: 11. Germline CDR1 and CDR2: SGHVS and FQNEAQ. For the CDR3, the DNA is TGTGCCAGCACCGGTGGGCTAGCGGGGAAGTACGAGCAGTACTTC. Amino acids: CASTGGLAGKYEQYF.

The V and J genes are TRBV6-2 or TRBV6-3 and TRBJ1-1, with 7 bases aligning to TRBD1. The V and J ends lost 4 bases and 7 bases, in that order; junction bases with no gene match: 6. The CDR3 runs 13 residues. Germline values: CDR1 MNHEY, CDR2 SVGEGT. The CDR3 DNA reads as TGTGCCAGCAGTTTCCGGGGGACAGTTGAAGCTTTCTTT. Translating gives CASSFRGTVEAFF.

CDR3 sequence: CASSFGEDYGYTF. For the CDR3, the DNA is TGTGCCAGCAGTTTTGGGGAGGACTATGGCTACACCTTC. The genes are TRBV27 and TRBJ1-2, with D unclear. The germline V gene has CDR1 MNHEY and CDR2 SMNVEV (reference sequence). V gave up 3 bases and J gave up 3 bases, with 8 bases separating them. There are 13 residues in the CDR3.

The rearrangement links TRBV9 to TRBJ2-5, with D possibly being TRBD2 (7 bases). Germline values: CDR1 SGDLS, CDR2 YYNGEE. The ends were cut back, 2 bases at V and 3 bases at J, with 11 bases in the middle. The length of the CDR3 is 14 residues. The CDR3 nucleotides read TGTGCCAGCAGCGTCTCGGGGGGCGAAGAGACCCAGTACTTC. This sequence encodes CASSVSGGEETQYF.

This clone was observed once. CDR3 loop: CASSTRAGSDRELFF. As DNA, the CDR3 is TGTGCCAGCAGCACTCGCGCGGGATCGGACCGGGAGCTGTTTTTT. The rearrangement uses TRBV5-5 and TRBJ2-2, with D perhaps TRBD2 (6 bases). Per the germline V gene, CDR1 is SGHKS and CDR2 is YYEKEE (reference sequence). The CDR3 extends over 15 amino acids. V was pared by 4 bases and J by 9 bases, with 19 bases between.